These 23 T cell receptor beta chains originate from one sample sequenced in a study of breast tumors, draining lymph nodes, adjacent tissues. TCRdb redid the calling of the multiplex PCR reads with MiXCR, one entry per CDR3 protein. The profile shows 80,000 to 130,000 distinct CDR3 sequences, 21% of them singletons. Samples came from axillary lymph nodes draining the breast cancer. The source material was axillary lymph node tissue. These receptors all come from a female donor with breast cancer. Some clones in this sample may be carry-over from other donors' samples.

Note on this clonotype: It may be a read error: a sequence one base away is much more abundant. Given the absence of the conserved phenylalanine or tryptophan at the CDR3 end, a read error is likely. The chain employs TRBV6-1 and TRBJ2-3; the D is unclear. The CDR3 sequence is 15 residues long. Germline CDR1 reads MNHNS; CDR2 reads SASEGT. The germline V and J ends were trimmed by 3 bases and 0 bases, with 10 bases remaining between them. DNA for the CDR3: TGTGCCAGCAGTGACAGGAAAACTAGCACAGATACGCAGTATCTT. This codes for CASSDRKTSTDTQYL.

This clonotype has only a few counts. The V gene is TRBV30, the J gene TRBJ2-5; no reliable D call. V dropped 5 bases and J dropped 9 bases, with 22 bases sitting between them. CDR3 length: 14 amino acids. Germline lookup yields CDR1 GTSNPN and CDR2 SVGIG (reference sequence). Here the CDR3 reads CAWYKRRQGAAQYF. As DNA, the CDR3 is TGTGCCTGGTATAAGAGGAGACAAGGTGCGGCCCAGTACTTC.

This clonotype was recorded many times. The chain joins TRBV20-1 to TRBJ1-2, with D unresolved. V was clipped by 0 bases and J by 7 bases, with 9 bases between them. Germline V gene sequence: CDR1 DFQATT, CDR2 SNEGSKA (reference sequence). The CDR3 consists of 12 residues. CDR3 in amino acids: CSARDRSGGYTF. Written as DNA, the CDR3 is TGCAGTGCTAGAGACAGAAGTGGTGGCTACACCTTC.

This clonotype was picked up many times. This chain connects TRBV18 to TRBJ2-5; D unclear. The V gene's germline CDR1 is KGHSH and CDR2 LQKENI. The CDR3 runs 13 residues. V was pared by 3 bases and J by 5 bases, with 10 bases between. In DNA form, the CDR3 reads TGTGCCAGCTCACCGCTGGATCAGGAGACCCAGTACTTC. Its translation is CASSPLDQETQYF.

With respect to this clonotype: Given a much more abundant clone one base away, this may be a read error. The genes are TRBV28 and TRBJ2-7, with D perhaps being TRBD1 or TRBD2 (6 bases each). V was clipped by 5 bases and J by 6 bases, with 17 bases between them. This CDR3 is built from 14 residues. Germline-derived CDR1 and CDR2 are MDHEN and SYDVKM. This CDR3 reads CASSPPGGGCEQYF. CDR3 DNA sequence: TGTGCCAGCAGTCCCCCCGGGGGCGGCTGCGAGCAGTACTTC.

This clonotype was picked up many times. The CDR3 here is CASSYPGQPHEQYF. The CDR3 DNA reads as TGTGCCAGCAGTTACCCCGGACAACCTCACGAGCAGTACTTC. The V call is TRBV6-5, the J call TRBJ2-7, with TRBD1 as a possible D gene (5 bases). The CDR3 contains 14 residues. V dropped 2 bases and J dropped 5 bases, with 13 bases sitting between them. Germline CDR1 MNHEY, CDR2 SVGAGI.

The chain recombines TRBV6-1 with TRBJ1-3; 10 nucleotides line up with TRBD1. CDR1 is MNHNS, CDR2 SASEGT, per germline. The CDR3 length is 15 residues. Trimming took 6 bases from V and 3 from J; bases not matched to a gene: 5. The chain's CDR3 is CASSRDRGGGNTIYF. The CDR3 DNA sequence: TGTGCCAGCAGCCGGGACAGGGGAGGTGGAAACACCATATATTTT.

For this clonotype: The junction departs from the called germline gene at one end, perhaps through a read error. This chain uses TRBV11-2 with TRBJ2-7; 7 nucleotides align to TRBD1. The germline V gene encodes CDR1 SGHAT and CDR2 FQNNGV. The CDR3 is 14 amino acids. CDR3 sequence (DNA): TGTGCCAGCAGTAGACAGGGAATCTCCTACAAGCAATACTTC. The encoded protein is CASSRQGISYKQYF.

In its sample, this clonotype was seen many times. The CDR3 nucleotides read TGTGCCAGCAGTTTCGACAGGCCAAACTCCTATAATTCACCCCTCCACTTT. This sequence encodes CASSFDRPNSYNSPLHF. The chain is built from TRBV27 and TRBJ1-6, with a possible D match to TRBD1 (6 bases). Trimming left V 3 bases short and J 0 bases short, with 12 bases between. CDR3 length: 17 amino acids. Germline V lookup: CDR1 MNHEY, CDR2 SMNVEV (reference sequence).

The chain carries TRBV5-1 and TRBJ1-2; D may be TRBD1 (5 bases). CDR1 is SGHRS, CDR2 YFSETQ, per germline. The CDR3 sequence is 13 residues long. V gave up 5 bases and J gave up 7 bases, with 15 bases separating them. CDR3 in DNA: TGCGCCAGCAGGCCGCAGGGAGTCAGTGGCTACACCTTC. Its protein is CASRPQGVSGYTF. The entire variable domain, with the rest obtained from reference TRBV5-1 and TRBJ1-2, is as follows: KAGVTQTPRYLIKTRGQQVTLSCSPISGHRSVSWYQQTPGQGLQFLFEYFSETQRNKGNFPGRFSGRQFSNSRSEMNVSTLELGDSALYLCASRPQGVSGYTFGSGTRLTVV.

This clonotype showed up many times. The chain employs TRBV19 and TRBJ1-5, with 7 bases lining up with TRBD1. Germline values: CDR1 LNHDA, CDR2 SQIVND (reference sequence). The CDR3 totals 15 residues. J was trimmed by 9 bases and V by 10 bases; bases with no gene match: 18. The CDR3 region has the DNA TGTGCCATTCCACAGGGGACTCTGTCCAAGCGGCCCCAGCATTTT. Amino acid sequence: CAIPQGTLSKRPQHF.

This clonotype has ten or more counts. The rearrangement uses TRBV6-2 or TRBV6-3 and TRBJ1-2; D is unresolved. The ends were cut back, 2 bases at V and 3 bases at J, with 16 bases in the middle. CDR3 length: 16 amino acids. CDR1 and CDR2 (germline): MNHEY, SVGEGT. The CDR3 coding sequence is TGTGCCAGCAGTTACGCCGTCACGCTCGGGGACTATGGCTACACCTTC. This codes for CASSYAVTLGDYGYTF.

In its sample, this clonotype was seen many times. The chain has TRBV11-3 and TRBJ2-5, with unresolved D. Between the trimmed V and J ends, which lost 5 bases and 0 bases, there was a span of 7 bases. The CDR3 runs 13 residues. Germline assignment: CDR1 SGHNT and CDR2 YENEEA. Written as DNA, the CDR3 is TGTGCCAGCAGCAAAACGGACCAAGAGACCCAGTACTTC. Its translation: CASSKTDQETQYF.

This clonotype was observed at least ten times. The chain carries TRBV7-9 and TRBJ2-1; 11 bases align to TRBD2. Trimming at V came to 5 bases and at J to 0 bases, leaving 6 bases not matched to a gene. Germline CDR1 reads SEHNR; CDR2 reads FQNEAQ (reference sequence). The CDR3 loop spans 17 amino acids. As DNA, the CDR3 is TGTGCCAGCAGCCTATCTACTAGCGGGAGCTCCTACAATGAGCAGTTCTTC. Its protein is CASSLSTSGSSYNEQFF. The variable domain in full, with the rest retrieved from reference TRBV7-9 and TRBJ2-1, is DTGVSQNPRHKITKRGQNVTFRCDPISEHNRLYWYRQTLGQGPEFLTYFQNEAQLEKSRLLSDRFSAERPKGSFSTLEIQRTEQGDSAMYLCASSLSTSGSSYNEQFFGPGTRLTVL.

This clonotype was picked up many times. One end of the junction does not line up with germline, which may come from a read error. The genes are TRBV12-3 or TRBV12-4 and TRBJ2-5; 8 bases align to TRBD2. The CDR3 spans 14 residues. This CDR3 is CASRLAGSQETQYF. The CDR3, as DNA: TGTGCCAGCAGGTTAGCGGGATCCCAAGAGACCCAGTACTTC.

J is TRBJ1-2 and V is TRBV18, with D possibly being TRBD1 (5 bases). The CDR3 consists of 14 residues. Germline lookup yields CDR1 KGHSH and CDR2 LQKENI. Trimming cost V 1 base and J 8 bases, with 14 bases left between them. The CDR3 region has the DNA TGTGCCAGCTCACCACTAGCAGGGCTTGAAGGCTACACCTTC. Encoded protein: CASSPLAGLEGYTF.

This clonotype showed up just a few times. This chain links TRBV13 with TRBJ2-1; 12 bases fit TRBD2. The CDR3 contains 21 residues. Germline CDR1 PRHDT, CDR2 FYEKMQ (reference sequence). Trimming at V came to 0 bases and at J to 10 bases, leaving 22 bases not matched to a gene. The CDR3 reads CASSLGSNPTSGRGGAVEQFF. DNA for the CDR3: TGTGCCAGCAGCTTAGGCTCAAACCCGACTAGCGGGAGAGGGGGTGCAGTGGAGCAGTTCTTC. Full variable domain (remainder filled in from reference TRBV13 and TRBJ2-1): AAGVIQSPRHLIKEKRETATLKCYPIPRHDTVYWYQQGPGQDPQFLISFYEKMQSDKGSIPDRFSAQQFSDYHSELNMSSLELGDSALYFCASSLGSNPTSGRGGAVEQFFGPGTRLTVL.

This clonotype occurred many times. The chain couples TRBV29-1 to TRBJ2-1, with D perhaps given as TRBD1 or TRBD2 (6 bases each). The CDR3 runs to 16 residues. CDR1 is SQVTM and CDR2 is ANQGSEA in the germline V gene. V was trimmed by 0 bases and J by 7 bases, leaving 19 bases between them. The CDR3 sequence is CSVEDRSGASGNEQFF. CDR3 coding DNA: TGCAGCGTTGAAGATCGTTCGGGGGCTTCGGGTAATGAGCAGTTCTTC.

This clonotype was seen many times. The gene calls are TRBV6-1 and TRBJ1-6; D is possibly TRBD1 (6 bases). Germline CDR1 is MNHNS and CDR2 is SASEGT. The CDR3 consists of 13 residues. V lost 11 bases and J 9 bases, leaving 17 bases between the germline ends. In DNA form, the CDR3 reads TGTGCCGGTCAGGCAGGGGTAGGTTCACCCCTCCACTTT. Translation: CAGQAGVGSPLHF.

The genes are TRBV6-5 and TRBJ2-2, with TRBD1 matching over 8 bases. This CDR3 spans 18 amino acids. Germline CDR1 MNHEY, CDR2 SVGAGI. V was pared by 8 bases and J by 2 bases, with 16 bases of the junction left unmatched. CDR3 in DNA: TGTGCCAGCCATCCTTTTAATTACGGGACAGGCAACACCGGGGAGCTGTTTTTT. Its translation is CASHPFNYGTGNTGELFF.

This clonotype was counted many times. The chain recombines TRBV20-1 with TRBJ2-5; no reliable D call. CDR1 and CDR2 (germline): DFQATT, SNEGSKA (reference sequence). The CDR3 contains 11 residues. V was pared by 6 bases and J by 4 bases, with 9 bases between. The CDR3 coding sequence is TGCAGTGCAAACCGGTTAGAGACCCAGTACTTC. It codes for CSANRLETQYF.

This clonotype was found many times. The chain has TRBV4-1 and TRBJ1-4, with a tentative D call TRBD1 (5 bases). The CDR3 has 16 residues. V was pared by 8 bases and J by 7 bases, with 23 bases between. Germline V gene data show CDR1 as MGHRA and CDR2 as YSYEKL. The CDR3 reads CASSSHGGGVIEKLFF. CDR3 nucleotides: TGCGCCAGCTCCTCCCACGGGGGGGGAGTGATTGAAAAACTGTTTTTT.

This clonotype was seen at least ten times. CDR3 sequence reads: CASSLPYATGELFF. Here the CDR3 DNA reads TGTGCCAGCAGTCTACCCTATGCCACCGGGGAGCTGTTTTTT. This chain connects TRBV6-6 to TRBJ2-2, with D hard to call. The CDR3 is 14 residues long. CDR1 is MNHNY and CDR2 is SVGAGI in the germline V gene (reference sequence). Trimming removed 5 bases from V and 4 bases from J, with 11 bases in between.